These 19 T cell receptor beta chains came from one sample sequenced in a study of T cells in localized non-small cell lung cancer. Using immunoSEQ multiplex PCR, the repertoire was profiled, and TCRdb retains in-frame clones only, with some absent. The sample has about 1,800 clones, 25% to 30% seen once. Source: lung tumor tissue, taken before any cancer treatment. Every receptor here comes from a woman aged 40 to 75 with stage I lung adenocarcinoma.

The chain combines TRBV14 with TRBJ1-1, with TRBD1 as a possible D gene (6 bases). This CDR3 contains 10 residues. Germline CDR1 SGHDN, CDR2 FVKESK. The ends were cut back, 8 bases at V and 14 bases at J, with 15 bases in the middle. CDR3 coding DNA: TGTGCCAGCTCACCCCGAAGGGGGTTCTTT. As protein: CASSPRRGFF.

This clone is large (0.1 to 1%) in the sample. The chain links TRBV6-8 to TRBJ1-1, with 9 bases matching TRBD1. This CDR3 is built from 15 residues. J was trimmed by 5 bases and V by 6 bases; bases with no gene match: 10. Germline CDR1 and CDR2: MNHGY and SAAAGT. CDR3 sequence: CASRVTGQGGTEAFF. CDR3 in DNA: TGTGCCAGCAGGGTGACGGGACAGGGTGGGACTGAAGCTTTCTTT.

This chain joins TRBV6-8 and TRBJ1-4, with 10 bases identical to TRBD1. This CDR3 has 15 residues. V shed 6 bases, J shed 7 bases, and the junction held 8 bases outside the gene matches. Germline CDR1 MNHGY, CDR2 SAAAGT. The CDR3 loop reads CASSPTGGGSEKLFF. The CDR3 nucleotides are TGTGCCAGCAGCCCGACAGGGGGCGGGAGTGAAAAACTGTTTTTT.

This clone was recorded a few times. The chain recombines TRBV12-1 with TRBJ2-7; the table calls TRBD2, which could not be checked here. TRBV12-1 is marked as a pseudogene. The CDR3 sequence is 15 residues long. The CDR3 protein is CASSSLAGGDYEQYF. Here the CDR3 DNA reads TGTGCCAGCAGCTCTCTAGCGGGGGGGGACTACGAGCAGTACTTC.

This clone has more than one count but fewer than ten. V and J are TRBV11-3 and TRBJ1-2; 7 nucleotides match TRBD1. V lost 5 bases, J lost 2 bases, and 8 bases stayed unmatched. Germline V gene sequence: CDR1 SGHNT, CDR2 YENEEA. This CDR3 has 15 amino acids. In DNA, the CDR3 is TGTGCCAGCAGCCCCTACAGGGGATGGAACTATGGCTACACCTTC. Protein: CASSPYRGWNYGYTF.

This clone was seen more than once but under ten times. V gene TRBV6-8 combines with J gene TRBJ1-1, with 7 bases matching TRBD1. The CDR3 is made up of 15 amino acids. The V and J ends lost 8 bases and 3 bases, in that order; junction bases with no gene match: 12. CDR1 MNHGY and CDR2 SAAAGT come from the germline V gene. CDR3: CASLDPWTGYTEAFF. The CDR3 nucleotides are TGTGCCAGCTTGGACCCGTGGACAGGTTACACTGAAGCTTTCTTT.

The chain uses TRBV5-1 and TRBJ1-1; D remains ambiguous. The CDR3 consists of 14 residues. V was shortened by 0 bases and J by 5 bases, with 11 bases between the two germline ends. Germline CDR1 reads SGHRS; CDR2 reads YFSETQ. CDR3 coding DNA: TGCGCCAGCAGCTTGGAGAGAATGGGAACTGAAGCTTTCTTT. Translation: CASSLERMGTEAFF.

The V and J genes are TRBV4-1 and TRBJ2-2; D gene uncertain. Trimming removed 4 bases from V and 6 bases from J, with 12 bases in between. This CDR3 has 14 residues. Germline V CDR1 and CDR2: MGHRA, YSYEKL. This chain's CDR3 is CASSPVVRAGELFF. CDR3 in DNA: TGCGCCAGCAGCCCAGTCGTCCGCGCCGGGGAGCTGTTTTTT.

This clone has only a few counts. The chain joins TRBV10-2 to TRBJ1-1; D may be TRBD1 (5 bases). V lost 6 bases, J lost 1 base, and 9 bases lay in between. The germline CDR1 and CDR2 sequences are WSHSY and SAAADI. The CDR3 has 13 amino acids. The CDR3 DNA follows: TGCGCCAGCAGGGAAACAGGGAACACTGAAGCTTTCTTT. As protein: CASRETGNTEAFF.

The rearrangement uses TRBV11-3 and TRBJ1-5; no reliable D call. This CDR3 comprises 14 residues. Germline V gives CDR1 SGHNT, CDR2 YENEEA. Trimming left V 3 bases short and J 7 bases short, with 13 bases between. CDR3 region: CASSLWREWQPQHF. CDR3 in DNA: TGTGCCAGCAGCTTGTGGAGGGAATGGCAGCCCCAGCATTTT.

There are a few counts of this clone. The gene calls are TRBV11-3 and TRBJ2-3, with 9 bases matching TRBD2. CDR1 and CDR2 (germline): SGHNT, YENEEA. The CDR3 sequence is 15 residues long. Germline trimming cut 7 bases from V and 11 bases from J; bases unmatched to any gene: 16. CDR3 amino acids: CASKAGAGGLGEQYF. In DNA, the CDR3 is TGTGCCAGCAAGGCGGGAGCGGGGGGTCTCGGGGAGCAGTATTTT.

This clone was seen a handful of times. CDR3 amino acids: CASSPSPSTGNTEAFF. The CDR3 bases are TGCGCCAGCAGCCCGTCTCCTTCGACGGGTAACACTGAAGCTTTCTTT. The genes are TRBV23-1 and TRBJ1-1; D is uncertain. TRBV23-1 is an open reading frame whose function is uncertain. Between the trimmed V and J ends, which lost 6 bases and 2 bases, there was a span of 19 bases. The CDR3 extends over 16 amino acids.

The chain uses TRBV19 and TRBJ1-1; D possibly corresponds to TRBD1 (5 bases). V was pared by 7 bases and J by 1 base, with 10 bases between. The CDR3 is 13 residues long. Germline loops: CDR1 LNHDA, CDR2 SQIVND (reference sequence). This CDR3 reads CASTGRGNTEAFF. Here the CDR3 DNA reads TGTGCCAGTACGGGACGTGGGAACACTGAAGCTTTCTTT.

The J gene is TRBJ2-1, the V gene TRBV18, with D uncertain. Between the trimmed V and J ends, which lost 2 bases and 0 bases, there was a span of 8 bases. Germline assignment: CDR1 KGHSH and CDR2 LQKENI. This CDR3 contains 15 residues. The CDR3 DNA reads TGTGCCAGCTCACCAAGTGACTCCTCCTACAATGAGCAGTTCTTC. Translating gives CASSPSDSSYNEQFF.

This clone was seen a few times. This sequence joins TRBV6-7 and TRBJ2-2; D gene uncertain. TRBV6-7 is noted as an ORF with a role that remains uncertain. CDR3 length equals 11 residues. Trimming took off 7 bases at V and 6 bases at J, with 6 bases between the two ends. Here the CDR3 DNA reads TGTGCCAGCAACACCCCCGGGGAGCTGTTTTTT. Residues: CASNTPGELFF.

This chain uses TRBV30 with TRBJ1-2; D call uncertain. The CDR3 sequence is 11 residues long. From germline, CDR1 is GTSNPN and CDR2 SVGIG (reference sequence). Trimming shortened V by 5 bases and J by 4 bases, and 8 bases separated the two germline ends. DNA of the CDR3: TGTGCCTGGTCCCCGAGCTATGGCTACACCTTC. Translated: CAWSPSYGYTF.

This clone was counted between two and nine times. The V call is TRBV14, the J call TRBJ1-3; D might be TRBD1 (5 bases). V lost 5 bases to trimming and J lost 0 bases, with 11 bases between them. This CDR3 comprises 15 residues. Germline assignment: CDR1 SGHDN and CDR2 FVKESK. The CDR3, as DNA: TGTGCCAGCAGCAACCGGGGCAGCTCTGGAAACACCATATATTTT. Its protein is CASSNRGSSGNTIYF.

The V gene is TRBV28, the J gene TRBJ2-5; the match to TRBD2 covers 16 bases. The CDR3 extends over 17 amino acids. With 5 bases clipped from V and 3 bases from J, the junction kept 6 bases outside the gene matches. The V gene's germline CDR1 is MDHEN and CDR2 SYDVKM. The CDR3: CASSPGTSGRAEETQYF. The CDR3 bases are TGTGCCAGCAGTCCCGGGACTAGCGGGAGGGCCGAAGAGACCCAGTACTTC.

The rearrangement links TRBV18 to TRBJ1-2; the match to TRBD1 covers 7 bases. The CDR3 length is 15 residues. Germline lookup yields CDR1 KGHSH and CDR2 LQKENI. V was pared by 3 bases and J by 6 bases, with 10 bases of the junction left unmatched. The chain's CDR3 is CASSPRQGMFDGYTF. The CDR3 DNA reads TGTGCCAGCTCACCTCGACAGGGAATGTTTGATGGCTACACCTTC.